These 30 T cell receptor beta chains share one sample of origin, sequenced in a study of blood T cell repertoires in COVID-19. Assay used: immunoSEQ multiplex PCR; TCRdb lists only in-frame clones, some missing. The table has approximately 210,000 clones, about 80% seen once. Sequencing was performed on PBMCs or T cells enriched from blood (not recorded which). These receptors were obtained from a man in his forties who had recovered from COVID-19.

V is TRBV4-2 and J is TRBJ2-3; TRBD1 agrees at 7 bases. Unmatched junction bases numbered 16, after V lost 1 base and J lost 6 bases. This CDR3 spans 18 amino acids. The V gene's germline CDR1 is LGHNA and CDR2 YNFKEQ. DNA for the CDR3: TGTGCCAGCAGCCAAGCGATTCCGGGACAGCGAAAGAGGGATACGCAGTATTTT. Protein sequence: CASSQAIPGQRKRDTQYF.

The chain couples TRBV7-3 to TRBJ2-7; 10 bases map to TRBD1. Unmatched junction bases numbered 5, after V lost 3 bases and J lost 6 bases. Germline lookup yields CDR1 SGHTA and CDR2 FQGTGA. The CDR3 covers 14 residues. The DNA for the CDR3 is TGTGCCAGCAGCTTTGGGACAGGGGCGAGCGAGCAGTACTTC. This sequence encodes CASSFGTGASEQYF.

DNA for the CDR3: TGTGCCAGCAGCTTTTCTAGCGGGGCTTCCAATGAGCAGTTCTTC. It encodes CASSFSSGASNEQFF. The chain has TRBV7-9 and TRBJ2-1, with 9 bases fitting TRBD2. This CDR3 is built from 15 residues. From germline, CDR1 is SEHNR and CDR2 FQNEAQ (reference sequence). The trim removed 3 bases at V and 6 bases at J, leaving 6 bases unmatched.

This clone occurred once. The chain uses TRBV9 and TRBJ2-5; 8 bases agree with TRBD1. The CDR3 has 16 residues. Germline-derived CDR1 and CDR2 are SGDLS and YYNGEE. The V segment lost 0 bases and the J segment 4 bases; nucleotides outside the gene matches: 8. The CDR3 nucleotides are TGTGCCAGCAGCGTAGAAGGGACAGGTGTAGGAGAGACCCAGTACTTC. Translation: CASSVEGTGVGETQYF.

V gene TRBV7-9 combines with J gene TRBJ1-2; maybe TRBD1 (6 bases). The germline gives CDR1 SEHNR, CDR2 FQNEAQ (reference sequence). V shed 4 bases and J shed 2 bases, with 11 bases lying between them. CDR3 length: 14 residues. CDR3 nucleotides: TGTGCCAGCAGCTCGTACAGGGAAAACTATGGCTACACCTTC. Translated: CASSSYRENYGYTF. The variable domain in full, with the rest retrieved from reference TRBV7-9 and TRBJ1-2, is DTGVSQNPRHKITKRGQNVTFRCDPISEHNRLYWYRQTLGQGPEFLTYFQNEAQLEKSRLLSDRFSAERPKGSFSTLEIQRTEQGDSAMYLCASSSYRENYGYTFGSGTRLTVV.

This sequence joins TRBV14 and TRBJ2-1; D possibly corresponds to TRBD2 (6 bases). The CDR3 loop spans 16 amino acids. Germline CDR1 is SGHDN and CDR2 is FVKESK. The V end was cut by 4 bases, the J end by 0 bases, with 13 bases between. As DNA, the CDR3 is TGTGCCAGCAGCCCACTCGGCGGGATCTCCTACAATGAGCAGTTCTTC. It is translated as CASSPLGGISYNEQFF. The variable domain in full, completed from reference TRBV14 and TRBJ2-1, reads EAGVTQFPSHSVIEKGQTVTLRCDPISGHDNLYWYRRVMGKEIKFLLHFVKESKQDESGMPNNRFLAERTGGTYSTLKVQPAELEDSGVYFCASSPLGGISYNEQFFGPGTRLTVL.

This clone was picked up a small number of times. This chain uses TRBV7-9 with TRBJ2-3; D is unclear. Germline CDR1 reads SEHNR; CDR2 reads FQNEAQ (reference sequence). Trimming removed 6 bases from V and 5 bases from J, with 12 bases in between. The CDR3 is 13 amino acids. Here the CDR3 DNA reads TGTGCCAGCAGATTTACGGCAGGAGATACGCAGTATTTT. It specifies CASRFTAGDTQYF.

The gene calls are TRBV5-4 and TRBJ1-4, with TRBD1 identical over 9 bases. The CDR3 is made up of 14 amino acids. Per germline, CDR1 SGHNT and CDR2 YYREEE (reference sequence). V shed 9 bases and J 5 bases; nucleotides not matched to a gene: 8. This CDR3 reads CATSETGGNEKLFF. DNA for the CDR3: TGTGCCACCTCAGAGACAGGGGGAAATGAAAAACTGTTTTTT.

The chain is built from TRBV10-3 and TRBJ1-1, with D perhaps TRBD1 (6 bases). This CDR3 is 12 amino acids long. CDR1 ENHRY and CDR2 SYGVKD come from the germline V gene. V lost 3 bases to trimming and J lost 8 bases, with 10 bases between them. CDR3 DNA sequence: TGTGCCATCAGTGATTCCGACAGGGAAGCTTTCTTT. Translation gives CAISDSDREAFF.

This clone was recorded only once. Written as DNA, the CDR3 is TGTGCCAGCAGCCCTTCAGCCAGGGCAGATACGCAGTATTTT. It is translated as CASSPSARADTQYF. The chain links TRBV13 to TRBJ2-3; possibly TRBD1 for D (5 bases). Germline V gene data show CDR1 as PRHDT and CDR2 as FYEKMQ (reference sequence). The CDR3 is made up of 14 amino acids. The V end lost 5 bases, the J end lost 4 bases, and 13 bases lay between the germline ends.

The rearrangement uses TRBV27 and TRBJ1-5; 7 bases fit TRBD1. Germline V CDR1 and CDR2: MNHEY, SMNVEV (reference sequence). This CDR3 has 14 residues. With V trimmed by 3 bases and J by 4 bases, 3 bases remained unmatched. DNA for the CDR3: TGTGCCAGCAGTTTGGACAGGTGGAATCAGCCCCAGCATTTT. Its translation is CASSLDRWNQPQHF.

Worth noting for this clone: One end of the junction is discordant with germline, which a read error may explain. The chain recombines TRBV6-5 with TRBJ2-3, with D possibly being TRBD2 (6 bases). The CDR3 runs 14 residues. Germline V gene data show CDR1 as MNHEY and CDR2 as SVGAGI. The CDR3 reads CASRYIGGRDTQYF. The DNA for the CDR3 is TGTGCCAGCCGTTATATCGGGGGAAGGGATACGCAGTATTTT.

This clone was picked up a small number of times. V and J are TRBV5-4 and TRBJ1-5; 10 bases are a match to TRBD1. The CDR3 loop spans 15 amino acids. The junction had 2 bases not matched to a gene; V was cut back by 0 bases and J by 5 bases. Germline V CDR1 and CDR2: SGHNT, YYREEE (reference sequence). The CDR3 reads CASSLGQGADQPQHF. The CDR3 nucleotides read TGTGCCAGCAGCTTGGGACAGGGGGCCGATCAGCCCCAGCATTTT.

The chain links TRBV19 to TRBJ2-2; D is ambiguous. V shed 2 bases and J shed 5 bases, with 12 bases lying between them. Germline V gene lookup returns CDR1 LNHDA and CDR2 SQIVND (reference sequence). CDR3 length: 15 amino acids. The CDR3 DNA reads as TGTGCCAGTAGTATACAAACCCGAGGAACCGGGGAGCTGTTTTTT. It codes for CASSIQTRGTGELFF. Full variable domain (outside the CDR3, taken from reference TRBV19 and TRBJ2-2): DGGITQSPKYLFRKEGQNVTLSCEQNLNHDAMYWYRQDPGQGLRLIYYSQIVNDFQKGDIAEGYSVSREKKESFPLTVTSAQKNPTAFYLCASSIQTRGTGELFFGEGSRLTVL.

The J gene is TRBJ1-1, the V gene TRBV7-2; possible D gene TRBD1, 6 bases. V was shortened by 6 bases and J by 3 bases, with 11 bases between the two germline ends. Germline V gives CDR1 SGHTA, CDR2 FQGNSA. The CDR3 covers 13 residues. The CDR3 reads CASSQGGDTEAFF. CDR3 nucleotide sequence: TGTGCCAGCAGTCAAGGGGGGGACACTGAAGCTTTCTTT.

The rearrangement links TRBV7-2 to TRBJ1-3; no reliable D call. This CDR3 contains 15 residues. Germline lookup yields CDR1 SGHTA and CDR2 FQGNSA. Trimming removed 3 bases from V and 0 bases from J, with 9 bases in between. As DNA, the CDR3 is TGTGCCAGCAGCTTTAGCGCACTCTCTGGAAACACCATATATTTT. Its protein product is CASSFSALSGNTIYF.

V usage is TRBV2 and J usage is TRBJ2-3; 9 positions agree with TRBD2. Germline loops: CDR1 SNHLY, CDR2 FYNNEI. The CDR3 is 15 amino acids. V lost 7 bases, J lost 2 bases, and 7 bases stayed unmatched. The CDR3 reads CASTQTSGITDTQYF. As DNA, the CDR3 is TGTGCCAGCACACAGACTAGCGGAATCACAGATACGCAGTATTTT.

This clone was detected only once. This chain joins TRBV27 and TRBJ2-7; perhaps TRBD2 as D (6 bases). The V end lost 3 bases, the J end lost 2 bases, and 17 bases lay between the germline ends. Germline V gives CDR1 MNHEY, CDR2 SMNVEV (reference sequence). The CDR3 has 16 residues. The CDR3 coding sequence is TGTGCCAGCAGTTTCCAGGCCGGGACTCACCCCTACGAGCAGTACTTC. This encodes CASSFQAGTHPYEQYF.

The chain joins TRBV19 to TRBJ1-4, with 7 bases lining up with TRBD1. Germline V gene sequence: CDR1 LNHDA, CDR2 SQIVND (reference sequence). J gave up 3 bases and V 9 bases, and 13 bases lay outside the gene matches. The length of the CDR3 is 16 residues. The DNA of the CDR3 is TGTGCCAGCAGAAGATTCCCGACAGGGCCTAATGAAAAACTGTTTTTT. This sequence encodes CASRRFPTGPNEKLFF.

The chain carries TRBV18 and TRBJ2-1; TRBD2 agrees at 10 bases. Germline CDR1 is KGHSH and CDR2 is LQKENI. The V gene end was trimmed by 6 bases and the J gene end by 2 bases; junction bases not matched to a gene: 1. There are 14 residues in the CDR3. CDR3 bases: TGTGCCAGCTCCCTAGCGGGAGCCTACAATGAGCAGTTCTTC. Translating gives CASSLAGAYNEQFF.

This clone has only a few counts. Within the sample, other DNA sequences also encode this same CDR3. V is TRBV18 and J is TRBJ2-5; D gene uncertain. The CDR3 runs to 12 residues. V was cut by 3 bases and J by 5 bases, with 7 bases left in between. Germline CDR1 reads KGHSH; CDR2 reads LQKENI. The CDR3 region has the DNA TGTGCCAGCTCACCCTCTCGGGAGACCCAGTACTTC. Residues: CASSPSRETQYF.

In its sample, this clone was seen many times. The chain couples TRBV18 to TRBJ2-1; a weak D match, TRBD2 (6 bases). The germline V gene has CDR1 KGHSH and CDR2 LQKENI. V was clipped by 6 bases and J by 9 bases, with 15 bases between them. The CDR3 is 13 residues long. This chain's CDR3 is CASSRTGVVEQFF. The CDR3 DNA reads TGTGCCAGCTCGCGGACGGGAGTGGTTGAGCAGTTCTTC.

A note on this clone: Within the sample, other DNA sequences also encode this same CDR3. The rearrangement links TRBV18 to TRBJ1-2, with 7 bases identical to TRBD1. The CDR3 extends over 13 amino acids. Germline loops: CDR1 KGHSH, CDR2 LQKENI. J was trimmed by 2 bases and V by 3 bases; bases with no gene match: 0. The CDR3 nucleotides read TGTGCCAGCTCACCGGACAGGAACTATGGCTACACCTTC. It translates to CASSPDRNYGYTF. The variable domain in full, with the rest retrieved from reference TRBV18 and TRBJ1-2, is NAGVMQNPRHLVRRRGQEARLRCSPMKGHSHVYWYRQLPEEGLKFMVYLQKENIIDESGMPKERFSAEFPKEGPSILRIQQVVRGDSAAYFCASSPDRNYGYTFGSGTRLTVV.

The V and J genes are TRBV5-4 and TRBJ2-2, with D possibly matching TRBD2 (5 bases). With 0 bases removed from V and 7 bases from J, the gap between germline ends came to 16 bases. CDR1 and CDR2 from the germline V gene are SGHNT and YYREEE (reference sequence). The CDR3 covers 16 residues. For the CDR3, the DNA is TGTGCCAGCAGCTTGGGGGGAGTCGGGGATCTCGGGGAGCTGTTTTTT. Translated, it gives CASSLGGVGDLGELFF.

This chain joins TRBV11-2 and TRBJ2-7; a possible D gene is TRBD2 (6 bases). Trimming removed 1 base at V and 4 bases at J, with 8 bases between. This CDR3 region has 13 residues. CDR1 SGHAT and CDR2 FQNNGV come from the germline V gene. CDR3 sequence (DNA): TGTGCCAGCAGCTTAGGGACTATTTACGAGCAGTACTTC. Its translation: CASSLGTIYEQYF.

This clone was seen only once. The V call is TRBV18, the J call TRBJ2-2; TRBD2 might be the D (7 bases). Trimming removed 3 bases at V and 6 bases at J, with 17 bases between. Per germline, CDR1 KGHSH and CDR2 LQKENI. The CDR3 covers 16 residues. The CDR3 reads CASSPLGGQDAGELFF. Written as DNA, the CDR3 is TGTGCCAGCTCACCTCTCGGGGGGCAGGACGCCGGGGAGCTGTTTTTT. The whole variable domain, filled in from reference TRBV18 and TRBJ2-2, reads NAGVMQNPRHLVRRRGQEARLRCSPMKGHSHVYWYRQLPEEGLKFMVYLQKENIIDESGMPKERFSAEFPKEGPSILRIQQVVRGDSAAYFCASSPLGGQDAGELFFGEGSRLTVL.

The chain employs TRBV7-2 and TRBJ1-2; 12 bases line up with TRBD1. Germline V gene lookup returns CDR1 SGHTA and CDR2 FQGNSA. This CDR3 has 15 amino acids. The V segment lost 3 bases and the J segment 3 bases; nucleotides outside the gene matches: 2. CDR3 nucleotides: TGTGCCAGCAGCTTGGGGACAGGGGGCTACTATGGCTACACCTTC. It encodes CASSLGTGGYYGYTF.

This rearrangement joins TRBV10-1 to TRBJ2-7, with D possibly matching TRBD1 (6 bases). CDR3 size: 20 residues. Germline loops: CDR1 WNHNN, CDR2 SYGVQD (reference sequence). Trimming removed 3 bases at V and 0 bases at J, with 27 bases between. The CDR3 region is CASSDRQESGSWPTSYEQYF. Written as DNA, the CDR3 is TGCGCCAGCAGTGATAGACAGGAATCGGGTTCGTGGCCGACCTCCTACGAGCAGTACTTC.

The chain couples TRBV11-2 to TRBJ2-3; 7 bases are shared with TRBD2. J lost 6 bases, V lost 8 bases, and 14 bases had no gene match. CDR1 and CDR2 (germline): SGHAT, FQNNGV. The CDR3 length is 15 residues. The CDR3 sequence: CASARTGGRGDTQYF. CDR3 nucleotide sequence: TGTGCCAGCGCCAGGACCGGCGGGAGAGGGGATACGCAGTATTTT.

This rearrangement joins TRBV5-4 to TRBJ2-1; 7 nucleotides align to TRBD2. This CDR3 spans 15 amino acids. The germline V gene has CDR1 SGHNT and CDR2 YYREEE (reference sequence). The junction had 7 bases not matched to a gene; V was cut back by 4 bases and J by 3 bases. For the CDR3, the DNA is TGTGCCAGCAGCCCGCCAGCGGGGATCTACAATGAGCAGTTCTTC. It codes for CASSPPAGIYNEQFF.